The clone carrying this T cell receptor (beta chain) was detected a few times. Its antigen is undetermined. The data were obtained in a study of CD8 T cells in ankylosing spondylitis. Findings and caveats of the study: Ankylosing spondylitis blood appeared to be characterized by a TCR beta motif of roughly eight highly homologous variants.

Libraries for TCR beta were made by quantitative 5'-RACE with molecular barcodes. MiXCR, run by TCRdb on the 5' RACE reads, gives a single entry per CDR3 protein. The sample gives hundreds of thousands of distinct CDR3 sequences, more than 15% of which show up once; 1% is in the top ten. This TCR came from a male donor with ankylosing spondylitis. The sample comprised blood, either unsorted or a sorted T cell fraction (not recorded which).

DNA of the CDR3: TGTGCCAGCAGTTCCACAGGGGTGTTGGGCACAGATACGCAGTATTTT. It is translated as CASSSTGVLGTDTQYF. The chain is built from TRBV28 and TRBJ2-3; TRBD1 matches at 7 bases. Germline values: CDR1 MDHEN, CDR2 SYDVKM. This CDR3 region has 16 residues. Germline trimming cut 4 bases from V and 1 base from J; bases unmatched to any gene: 8.